A single sample gave rise to the 13 T cell receptor beta chains below, sequenced in a study of cytomegalovirus exposure and HLA in healthy donors. The PCR employed 60 Vbeta primers together with 13 Jbeta primers. Assay used: immunoSEQ multiplex PCR; TCRdb lists only in-frame clones, some missing. The sample includes about 140,000 clones, approximately 80% of them seen just once. Material: PBMCs. All receptors derive from a woman aged 40 to 50 in good health and CMV-seropositive.

J is TRBJ1-2 and V is TRBV27, with D tentatively TRBD1 (6 bases). V lost 8 bases, J lost 4 bases, and 14 bases lay in between. Per germline, CDR1 MNHEY and CDR2 SMNVEV (reference sequence). The CDR3 totals 13 residues. The CDR3 here is CASHLRGTYGYTF. The CDR3 DNA follows: TGTGCCAGCCACCTCAGGGGAACCTATGGCTACACCTTC.

The chain uses TRBV10-3 and TRBJ2-7, with 11 bases that match TRBD1. With 4 bases clipped from V and 5 bases from J, the junction kept 4 bases outside the gene matches. The CDR3 runs 14 residues. CDR1 is ENHRY, CDR2 SYGVKD, per germline. The CDR3 DNA reads as TGTGCCATCAGTGGGACAGGGGGCGACCACGAGCAGTACTTC. As protein: CAISGTGGDHEQYF.

The rearrangement joins TRBV7-9 to TRBJ1-2, with no clear D. CDR3 length equals 12 residues. V was trimmed by 4 bases and J by 2 bases, leaving 5 bases between them. Germline V gene sequence: CDR1 SEHNR, CDR2 FQNEAQ (reference sequence). The CDR3 is CASSSLNYGYTF. CDR3 in DNA: TGTGCCAGCAGCTCACTCAACTATGGCTACACCTTC.

V is TRBV5-1 and J is TRBJ1-6; D gene unclear. The V and J ends lost 5 bases and 9 bases respectively, with 12 bases between them. The CDR3 sequence is 13 residues long. CDR1 SGHRS and CDR2 YFSETQ come from the germline V gene. The CDR3 DNA follows: TGCGCCAGCAGACCAGACGAGGCTTCACCCCTCCACTTT. Its translation is CASRPDEASPLHF. Variable domain in full (rest from reference TRBV5-1 and TRBJ1-6): KAGVTQTPRYLIKTRGQQVTLSCSPISGHRSVSWYQQTPGQGLQFLFEYFSETQRNKGNFPGRFSGRQFSNSRSEMNVSTLELGDSALYLCASRPDEASPLHFGNGTRLTVT.

This chain joins TRBV6-4 and TRBJ2-1, with TRBD2 matching over 14 bases. The CDR3 is 16 amino acids. The germline V gene encodes CDR1 MRHNA and CDR2 SNTAGT. With V trimmed by 6 bases and J by 8 bases, 9 bases remained unmatched. This CDR3 is CASSPTGTSGSDEQFF. For the CDR3, the DNA is TGTGCCAGCAGCCCGACAGGGACTAGCGGGAGCGATGAGCAGTTCTTC.

V and J are TRBV5-1 and TRBJ1-4; possible D gene TRBD1, 6 bases. This CDR3 has 14 amino acids. CDR1 is SGHRS, CDR2 YFSETQ, per germline. V was pared by 4 bases and J by 4 bases, with 11 bases between. The CDR3 sequence is CASSTQGINEKLFF. The DNA for the CDR3 is TGCGCCAGCAGCACGCAGGGGATTAATGAAAAACTGTTTTTT.

The genes are TRBV7-9 and TRBJ1-1, with D possibly TRBD1 on 5 matching bases. Trimming left V 7 bases short and J 1 base short, with 13 bases between. The CDR3 extends over 14 amino acids. Per the germline V gene, CDR1 is SEHNR and CDR2 is FQNEAQ (reference sequence). CDR3 loop: CASKIGGANTEAFF. The CDR3 DNA follows: TGTGCCAGCAAAATCGGAGGGGCGAACACTGAAGCTTTCTTT.

The chain combines TRBV29-1 with TRBJ2-3; 9 bases align to TRBD2. The CDR3 extends over 14 amino acids. The J segment lost 1 base and the V segment lost 6 bases, leaving 5 bases of the junction unmatched. The germline gives CDR1 SQVTM, CDR2 ANQGSEA. CDR3 in DNA: TGCAGCGTCCCGACTAGCGGAGGCACAGATACGCAGTATTTT. Amino acid sequence: CSVPTSGGTDTQYF.

V gene TRBV11-3 combines with J gene TRBJ2-2, with 8 bases lining up with TRBD2. The germline gives CDR1 SGHNT, CDR2 YENEEA. The ends lost 4 bases at V and 6 bases at J; junction bases unmatched: 10. The CDR3 spans 16 residues. CDR3 DNA: TGTGCCAGCAGCTCACGGGCGGGAGGAGCCGCCGGGGAGCTGTTTTTT. Protein sequence: CASSSRAGGAAGELFF.

The V and J genes are TRBV29-1 and TRBJ1-1; 8 positions agree with TRBD1. Looked up from germline, CDR1 is SQVTM and CDR2 is ANQGSEA. The length of the CDR3 is 16 residues. Trimming removed 3 bases from V and 4 bases from J; junction bases left unmatched: 13. As DNA, the CDR3 is TGCAGCGTTGAGGGTCCCGCAGGGGGCTTATCCACTGAAGCTTTCTTT. Translated, it gives CSVEGPAGGLSTEAFF.

In its sample, this clone was seen once. The rearrangement joins TRBV4-2 to TRBJ2-3; 7 nucleotides match TRBD2. The J segment lost 4 bases and the V segment lost 0 bases, leaving 4 bases of the junction unmatched. The CDR3 runs to 15 residues. Looked up from germline, CDR1 is LGHNA and CDR2 is YNFKEQ. The CDR3 region is CASSQDKRDPDTQYF. Here the CDR3 DNA reads TGTGCCAGCAGCCAAGATAAGCGGGATCCAGATACGCAGTATTTT.

This clone was picked up a small number of times. V usage is TRBV7-6 and J usage is TRBJ2-1, with 7 bases aligning to TRBD2. This CDR3 spans 12 amino acids. Germline CDR1 SGHVS, CDR2 FNYEAQ. V shed 5 bases and J 13 bases; nucleotides not matched to a gene: 8. DNA for the CDR3: TGTGCCAGCAGCCCCCTGCGACTAGCTCAGTTCTTC. The encoded protein is CASSPLRLAQFF.

In its sample, this clone was seen a few times. The chain recombines TRBV7-9 with TRBJ2-1; TRBD2 agrees at 12 bases. CDR3 length equals 16 residues. Germline V gene lookup returns CDR1 SEHNR and CDR2 FQNEAQ (reference sequence). The V and J ends lost 5 bases and 5 bases, in that order; junction bases with no gene match: 7. The CDR3 coding sequence is TGTGCCAGCAGCCGCGGACTAGCGGGGACTCACAATGAGCAGTTCTTC. This sequence encodes CASSRGLAGTHNEQFF. The whole variable domain, filled in from reference TRBV7-9 and TRBJ2-1, reads DTGVSQNPRHKITKRGQNVTFRCDPISEHNRLYWYRQTLGQGPEFLTYFQNEAQLEKSRLLSDRFSAERPKGSFSTLEIQRTEQGDSAMYLCASSRGLAGTHNEQFFGPGTRLTVL.